A single sample is the source of the 32 T cell receptor beta chains below, sequenced in a study of blood T cell repertoires in COVID-19. Data came from immunoSEQ multiplex PCR; TCRdb stores just in-frame clones and leaves some out. The sample includes around 120,000 clones, about 85% of them seen just once. The source material was peripheral blood. These receptors all stem from a human donor in a cohort sampled during active COVID-19.

V usage is TRBV3-1 (or the pseudogene TRBV3-2) and J usage is TRBJ2-7, with D maybe TRBD2 (7 bases). CDR3 length: 14 residues. Germline V gives CDR1 LGHDT, CDR2 YNNKEL (reference sequence). The V end lost 2 bases, the J end lost 7 bases, and 15 bases lay between the germline ends. The CDR3 nucleotides read TGTGCCAGCAGCCAAACGGGGGGCCCGGGAGAGCAGTACTTC. Residues: CASSQTGGPGEQYF.

The gene calls are TRBV27 and TRBJ2-1; 11 bases fit TRBD1. The CDR3 length is 15 residues. Germline CDR1 MNHEY, CDR2 SMNVEV (reference sequence). The J segment lost 10 bases and the V segment lost 6 bases, leaving 11 bases of the junction unmatched. Here the CDR3 DNA reads TGTGCCAGCAGGATAGGGACAGGGGGGTCAGGCGAGCAGTTCTTC. Translation: CASRIGTGGSGEQFF.

The chain carries TRBV5-4 and TRBJ2-2; TRBD1 is a possible D gene (5 bases). There are 14 residues in the CDR3. The germline V gene encodes CDR1 SGHNT and CDR2 YYREEE (reference sequence). Trimming removed 5 bases from V and 4 bases from J, with 12 bases in between. CDR3 residues: CASSFGQTTGELFF. The CDR3 DNA sequence: TGTGCCAGCAGTTTTGGACAAACCACCGGGGAGCTGTTTTTT.

The V gene is TRBV5-5, the J gene TRBJ2-1, with TRBD1 as a possible D gene (6 bases). Germline CDR1 is SGHKS and CDR2 is YYEKEE (reference sequence). The CDR3 runs to 16 residues. V was clipped by 2 bases and J by 0 bases, with 12 bases between them. The CDR3: CASSFKDSRSYNEQFF. Here the CDR3 DNA reads TGTGCCAGCAGCTTCAAGGACAGTCGCTCCTACAATGAGCAGTTCTTC.

J is TRBJ2-1 and V is TRBV2, with D possibly being TRBD1 (6 bases). Germline V lookup: CDR1 SNHLY, CDR2 FYNNEI. V was cut by 6 bases and J by 5 bases, with 8 bases left in between. The CDR3 has 12 amino acids. CDR3 nucleotides: TGTGCCAGCAGGGACAGTCACAATGAGCAGTTCTTC. Residues: CASRDSHNEQFF.

V gene TRBV7-9 combines with J gene TRBJ2-7, with TRBD1 matching over 7 bases. The CDR3 has 14 amino acids. Germline V CDR1 and CDR2: SEHNR, FQNEAQ (reference sequence). J gave up 3 bases and V 5 bases, and 7 bases lay outside the gene matches. CDR3 DNA sequence: TGTGCCAGCAGCAGTGTAGACAGGGACTACGAGCAGTACTTC. Protein: CASSSVDRDYEQYF.

V and J are TRBV6-2 or TRBV6-3 and TRBJ1-5, with TRBD1 matching 7 bases. This CDR3 comprises 14 residues. Germline assignment: CDR1 MNHEY and CDR2 SVGEGT. V trimming: 6 bases; J trimming: 5 bases; junction bases outside the gene matches: 7. The CDR3 region has the DNA TGTGCCAGCAGCCTCGACAGGGACTATCAGCCCCAGCATTTT. It encodes CASSLDRDYQPQHF.

V gene TRBV18 combines with J gene TRBJ1-1, with 7 bases aligning to TRBD1. J lost 5 bases, V lost 3 bases, and 6 bases had no gene match. Per germline, CDR1 KGHSH and CDR2 LQKENI. The CDR3 runs to 14 residues. The CDR3 bases are TGTGCCAGCTCACCTAGACAGGGACATACTGAAGCTTTCTTT. Protein product: CASSPRQGHTEAFF.

V gene TRBV5-1 combines with J gene TRBJ1-1; maybe TRBD1 (5 bases). The V and J ends lost 3 bases and 0 bases respectively, with 15 bases between them. CDR1 is SGHRS, CDR2 YFSETQ, per germline. The CDR3 is 16 residues long. CDR3 region: CASSSTPWGVNTEAFF. DNA of the CDR3: TGCGCCAGCAGCTCGACCCCTTGGGGGGTGAACACTGAAGCTTTCTTT. Full variable domain (outside the CDR3, taken from reference TRBV5-1 and TRBJ1-1): KAGVTQTPRYLIKTRGQQVTLSCSPISGHRSVSWYQQTPGQGLQFLFEYFSETQRNKGNFPGRFSGRQFSNSRSEMNVSTLELGDSALYLCASSSTPWGVNTEAFFGQGTRLTVV.

This chain uses TRBV6-6 with TRBJ2-5; D might be TRBD2 (6 bases). The V end was cut by 4 bases, the J end by 2 bases, with 8 bases between. CDR3 length: 13 residues. The V gene's germline CDR1 is MNHNY and CDR2 SVGAGI (reference sequence). CDR3 amino acids: CASSWRGQETQYF. The DNA of the CDR3 is TGTGCCAGCAGTTGGCGGGGTCAAGAGACCCAGTACTTC.

This chain links TRBV28 with TRBJ1-6; 9 bases are a match to TRBD1. The CDR3 is 14 amino acids. CDR1 and CDR2 from the germline V gene are MDHEN and SYDVKM. The V segment lost 8 bases and the J segment 7 bases; nucleotides outside the gene matches: 6. The CDR3 DNA is TGTGCCAGCCACTGGACAGGGGAAAATTCACCCCTCCACTTT. Its translation: CASHWTGENSPLHF.

This chain links TRBV3-1 (or the pseudogene TRBV3-2) with TRBJ1-1; weak D call: TRBD1 (6 bases). Germline V CDR1 and CDR2: LGHDT, YNNKEL (reference sequence). The V end was cut by 6 bases, the J end by 2 bases, with 10 bases between. The CDR3 covers 13 residues. CDR3 in DNA: TGTGCCAGCAGTTCCAGGGGAAACACTGAAGCTTTCTTT. It is translated as CASSSRGNTEAFF.

The rearrangement links TRBV12-3 or TRBV12-4 to TRBJ1-2; no reliable D call. CDR3 length: 12 residues. V lost 0 bases and J 8 bases, leaving 7 bases between the germline ends. The CDR3 nucleotides are TGTGCCAGCAGTTTAGCGCTGAGCGGCTACACCTTC. Residues: CASSLALSGYTF.

The chain has TRBV11-2 and TRBJ2-1; 13 bases line up with TRBD2. CDR3 length: 17 residues. The germline gives CDR1 SGHAT, CDR2 FQNNGV. The ends lost 5 bases at V and 0 bases at J; junction bases unmatched: 4. The CDR3 DNA reads as TGTGCCAGCAGCCGGACTAGCGGGAGAAGCTCCTACAATGAGCAGTTCTTC. Protein: CASSRTSGRSSYNEQFF.

The chain recombines TRBV7-2 with TRBJ2-7; D ambiguous. Between the trimmed V and J ends, which lost 7 bases and 6 bases, there was a span of 13 bases. Germline CDR1 and CDR2: SGHTA and FQGNSA. The length of the CDR3 is 12 residues. CDR3 loop: CASTIYPPEQYF. CDR3 bases: TGTGCCAGCACCATCTATCCCCCCGAGCAGTACTTC. Drawing the rest from reference TRBV7-2 and TRBJ2-7, the complete variable domain is GAGVSQSPSNKVTEKGKDVELRCDPISGHTALYWYRQSLGQGLEFLIYFQGNSAPDKSGLPSDRFSAERTGGSVSTLTIQRTQQEDSAVYLCASTIYPPEQYFGPGTRLTVT.

Points on this clone: The same CDR3 also results from other DNA sequences found in this sample. The chain uses TRBV6-5 and TRBJ2-7, with D possibly TRBD1 on 5 matching bases. This CDR3 has 14 residues. Per germline, CDR1 MNHEY and CDR2 SVGAGI. Trimming left V 2 bases short and J 0 bases short, with 8 bases between. The CDR3 sequence is CASSYSDSSYEQYF. The CDR3 DNA is TGTGCCAGCAGTTACAGTGACAGCTCCTACGAGCAGTACTTC.

This CDR3 reads CASGGQGSYEQYF. The CDR3 nucleotides are TGTGCCAGCGGGGGACAGGGGTCCTACGAGCAGTACTTC. The rearrangement joins TRBV25-1 to TRBJ2-7; 10 positions match TRBD1. The CDR3 is made up of 13 amino acids. The germline gives CDR1 MGHDK, CDR2 SYGVNS. The ends lost 8 bases at V and 1 base at J; junction bases unmatched: 2.

V usage is TRBV9 and J usage is TRBJ1-4, with D possibly TRBD1 on 6 matching bases. Trimming cost V 0 bases and J 8 bases, with 11 bases left between them. CDR1 and CDR2 (germline): SGDLS, YYNGEE. The CDR3 totals 14 residues. The DNA for the CDR3 is TGTGCCAGCAGCGTAGTTGGACAGTCGGAAAAACTGTTTTTT. It is translated as CASSVVGQSEKLFF.

The chain couples TRBV24-1 to TRBJ2-5; D is perhaps TRBD1 (5 bases). V dropped 3 bases and J dropped 1 base, with 11 bases sitting between them. Germline V gene sequence: CDR1 KGHDR, CDR2 SFDVKD. There are 15 residues in the CDR3. CDR3 in amino acids: CATSDGTGRQETQYF. The CDR3 region has the DNA TGTGCCACCAGTGATGGAACAGGTCGCCAAGAGACCCAGTACTTC.

The CDR3 here is CASRDRGSDNSPLHF. The CDR3 DNA reads TGTGCCAGCAGAGACAGGGGATCGGATAATTCACCCCTCCACTTT. The rearrangement uses TRBV7-9 and TRBJ1-6, with 8 bases matching TRBD1. The J segment lost 5 bases and the V segment lost 6 bases, leaving 6 bases of the junction unmatched. The CDR3 runs to 15 residues. Germline CDR1 reads SEHNR; CDR2 reads FQNEAQ (reference sequence). The full variable domain, with the rest looked up from reference TRBV7-9 and TRBJ1-6, is DTGVSQNPRHKITKRGQNVTFRCDPISEHNRLYWYRQTLGQGPEFLTYFQNEAQLEKSRLLSDRFSAERPKGSFSTLEIQRTEQGDSAMYLCASRDRGSDNSPLHFGNGTRLTVT.

The chain employs TRBV11-2 and TRBJ2-1; 14 bases agree with TRBD2. CDR1 is SGHAT and CDR2 is FQNNGV in the germline V gene. After removal of 5 bases from V and 9 bases from J, the junction contained 6 bases not matched to a gene. CDR3 length equals 15 residues. CDR3 nucleotides: TGTGCCAGCAGCAACCGACTAGCGGGAGGGGGTGAGCAGTTCTTC. Translated, it gives CASSNRLAGGGEQFF.

This chain uses TRBV7-6 with TRBJ2-2; 8 nucleotides line up with TRBD1. Germline CDR1 SGHVS, CDR2 FNYEAQ. The CDR3 is made up of 15 amino acids. The junction had 7 bases not matched to a gene; V was cut back by 4 bases and J by 6 bases. The CDR3 DNA follows: TGTGCCAGCAGCTCCTTACAGGGGGAATCCGGGGAGCTGTTTTTT. Amino acid sequence: CASSSLQGESGELFF.

This chain uses TRBV15 with TRBJ1-1; the D is unclear. The CDR3 totals 11 residues. Germline CDR1 reads LNHNV; CDR2 reads YYDKDF (reference sequence). V was shortened by 0 bases and J by 11 bases, with 7 bases between the two germline ends. CDR3 DNA: TGTGCCACCAGCAGAGACTATTTGGCTTTCTTT. Protein sequence: CATSRDYLAFF.

The chain carries TRBV9 and TRBJ2-3; weak D call: TRBD2 (6 bases). V lost 0 bases to trimming and J lost 1 base, with 12 bases between them. Germline assignment: CDR1 SGDLS and CDR2 YYNGEE. This CDR3 region has 16 residues. The CDR3 nucleotides are TGTGCCAGCAGCGTAGGCGGGGCCTGGGGCACAGATACGCAGTATTTT. Protein sequence: CASSVGGAWGTDTQYF.

This clone occurred once. The V call is TRBV5-1, the J call TRBJ1-1; D is unresolved. The CDR3 is 14 residues long. V dropped 4 bases and J dropped 1 base, with 11 bases sitting between them. In germline, CDR1 is SGHRS, CDR2 YFSETQ. The CDR3 region has the DNA TGCGCCAGCAGCGCCCGTCAGTGGAACACTGAAGCTTTCTTT. It yields the protein CASSARQWNTEAFF.

The genes are TRBV4-2 and TRBJ2-1; 9 bases align to TRBD1. Germline V gives CDR1 LGHNA, CDR2 YNFKEQ. J gave up 3 bases and V 4 bases, and 4 bases lay outside the gene matches. The CDR3 is 15 residues long. In DNA, the CDR3 is TGTGCCAGCAGCCCCCGGGACAGGGACTACAATGAGCAGTTCTTC. It is translated as CASSPRDRDYNEQFF.

The V call is TRBV10-3, the J call TRBJ2-3; 11 bases align to TRBD1. The CDR3 totals 15 residues. Germline V CDR1 and CDR2: ENHRY, SYGVKD. Germline trimming cut 3 bases from V and 3 bases from J; bases unmatched to any gene: 2. The CDR3 loop reads CAISDRDRGTDTQYF. The CDR3 region has the DNA TGTGCCATCAGTGACCGGGACAGGGGGACAGATACGCAGTATTTT.

CDR3 coding DNA: TGTGCCAGCAGTTTCGATCGTAGCTATGGCTACACCTTC. Its translation is CASSFDRSYGYTF. This chain links TRBV27 with TRBJ1-2; D not resolved. Germline assignment: CDR1 MNHEY and CDR2 SMNVEV (reference sequence). Trimming left V 3 bases short and J 4 bases short, with 9 bases between. CDR3 length equals 13 residues.

This sequence joins TRBV4-1 and TRBJ2-1; weak D call: TRBD2 (5 bases). Germline loops: CDR1 MGHRA, CDR2 YSYEKL. The CDR3 sequence is 16 residues long. Trimming stripped 3 bases from V and 3 bases from J, with 15 bases between. The CDR3 DNA follows: TGCGCCAGCAGCCACATCGGTAAGGGAGACTACAATGAGCAGTTCTTC. Translated, it gives CASSHIGKGDYNEQFF.

There are a few counts of this clone. The chain has TRBV27 and TRBJ2-7, with 10 nucleotides matching TRBD1. The CDR3 contains 13 residues. Losses at the gene ends were 3 bases for V and 5 bases for J; bases not matched to a gene: 1. CDR1 MNHEY and CDR2 SMNVEV come from the germline V gene (reference sequence). Written as DNA, the CDR3 is TGTGCCAGCAGTTTGACAGGGGGCGACGAGCAGTACTTC. Translation gives CASSLTGGDEQYF.

As to this clone: The germline gene is not matched at one end of the junction; a read error may be the cause. J is TRBJ2-7 and V is TRBV5-4; D gene unclear. The V gene's germline CDR1 is SGHNT and CDR2 YYREEE (reference sequence). CDR3 size: 13 residues. As DNA, the CDR3 is TGTGCCAGCAGCTTGGCTCCCTCCGACGAGCAGTACTTC. Translating gives CASSLAPSDEQYF.

The chain joins TRBV5-1 to TRBJ2-5, with 10 positions matching TRBD2. This CDR3 is built from 16 residues. V trimming: 5 bases; J trimming: 4 bases; junction bases outside the gene matches: 11. The V gene's germline CDR1 is SGHRS and CDR2 YFSETQ. CDR3 DNA: TGCGCCAGCAGTCCCCGCGGACTAGCGGCGGGAGAGACCCAGTACTTC. Protein product: CASSPRGLAAGETQYF.